This TCR beta chain was captured by sequencing in a study of graft-versus-host responses after intestinal transplantation. Study details: Recipients had transplants, and these were multivisceral, liver-intestinal, or isolated intestinal.

Of note for this clone: Its antigen is undetermined.

Germline CDR1 SGHRS, CDR2 YFSETQ. After removal of 3 bases from V and 3 bases from J, the junction contained 16 bases not matched to a gene. The CDR3 runs 18 residues. Overall study results and limits: Among recipient marrow samples, GvH clones were found; some appeared first in ileum or blood.

TCRdb keeps only in-frame clones here, not all; method: immunoSEQ multiplex PCR. The sample has tens of thousands of clones, roughly 90% seen once; the top ten hold around 0.37%. The chain has TRBV5-1 and TRBJ2-7; the match to TRBD2 covers 9 bases. The receptor was isolated from a human donor who was the organ donor for an intestinal transplant. The sequencing used unstimulated CD4+ T cells sorted from spleen or lymph node cells, collected before transplant. CDR3: CASSSNRAGLAGSYEQYF. In nucleotides, the CDR3 is TGCGCCAGCAGCTCTAACAGGGCTGGGCTAGCGGGGAGCTACGAGCAGTACTTC.